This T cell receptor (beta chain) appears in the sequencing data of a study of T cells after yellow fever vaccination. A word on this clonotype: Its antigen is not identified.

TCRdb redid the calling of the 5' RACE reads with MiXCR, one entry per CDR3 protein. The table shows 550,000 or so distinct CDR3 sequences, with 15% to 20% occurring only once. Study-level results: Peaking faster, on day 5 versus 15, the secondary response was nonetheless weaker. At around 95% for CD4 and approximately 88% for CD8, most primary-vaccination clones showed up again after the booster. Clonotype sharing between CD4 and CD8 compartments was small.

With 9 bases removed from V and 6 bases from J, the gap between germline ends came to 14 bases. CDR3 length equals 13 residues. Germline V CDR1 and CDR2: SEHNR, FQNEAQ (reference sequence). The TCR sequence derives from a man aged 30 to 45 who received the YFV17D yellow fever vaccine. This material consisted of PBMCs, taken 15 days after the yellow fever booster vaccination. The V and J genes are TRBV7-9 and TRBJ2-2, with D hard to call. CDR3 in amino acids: CASPTDPPGELFF. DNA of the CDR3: TGTGCCAGTCCGACCGACCCACCCGGGGAGCTGTTTTTT.